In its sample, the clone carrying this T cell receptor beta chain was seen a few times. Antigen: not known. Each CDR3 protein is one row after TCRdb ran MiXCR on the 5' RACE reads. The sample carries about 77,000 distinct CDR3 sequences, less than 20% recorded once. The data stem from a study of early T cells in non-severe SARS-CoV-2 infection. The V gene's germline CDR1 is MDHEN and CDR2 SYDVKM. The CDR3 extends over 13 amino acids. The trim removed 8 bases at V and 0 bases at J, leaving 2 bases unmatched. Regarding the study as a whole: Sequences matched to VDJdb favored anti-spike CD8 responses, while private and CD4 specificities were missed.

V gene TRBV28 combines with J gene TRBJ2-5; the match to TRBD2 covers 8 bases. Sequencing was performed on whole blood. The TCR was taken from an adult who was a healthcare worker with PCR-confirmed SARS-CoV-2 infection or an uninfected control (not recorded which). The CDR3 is CASWTSNQETQYF. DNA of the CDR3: TGTGCCAGCTGGACTAGCAACCAAGAGACCCAGTACTTC.